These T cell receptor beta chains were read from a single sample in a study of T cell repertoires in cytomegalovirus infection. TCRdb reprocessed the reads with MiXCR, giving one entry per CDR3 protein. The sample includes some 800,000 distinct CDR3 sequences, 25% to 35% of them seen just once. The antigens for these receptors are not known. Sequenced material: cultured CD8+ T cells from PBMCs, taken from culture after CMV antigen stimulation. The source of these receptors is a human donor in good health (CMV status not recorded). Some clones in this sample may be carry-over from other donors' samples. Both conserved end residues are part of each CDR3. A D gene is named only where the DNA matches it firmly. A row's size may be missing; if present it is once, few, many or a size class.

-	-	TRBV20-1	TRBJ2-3	TGCAGTGCTAGAGGCCGGGGGACCACAGATACGCAGTATTTT	CSARGRGTTDTQYF
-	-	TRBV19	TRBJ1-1	TGTGCCAGTAGTAGTAAAGGAAGGGGGGGTAGAGAAAGGGCTTTCTTT	CASSSKGRGGRERAFF
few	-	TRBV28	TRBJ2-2	TGTGCCAGCAACGGCAGAGGGAACACCGGGGAGCTGTTTTTT	CASNGRGNTGELFF
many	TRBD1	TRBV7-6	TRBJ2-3	TGTGCCAGCAGCCCCGGGACAGGGTTTGGCACAGATACGCAGTATTTT	CASSPGTGFGTDTQYF
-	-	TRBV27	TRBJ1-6	TGTGCCAGCAGTTTTGGGCCAGGGGATTCACCCCTCCACTTT	CASSFGPGDSPLHF
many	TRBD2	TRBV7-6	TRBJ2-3	TGTGCCAGCAGCTTAGGAGCCGGAGCTAGCGGGGGCACAGATACGCAGTATTTT	CASSLGAGASGGTDTQYF
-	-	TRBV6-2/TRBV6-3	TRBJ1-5	TGTGCCAACAGGAGACACGAGATCAATCAGCCCCAGCATTTT	CANRRHEINQPQHF
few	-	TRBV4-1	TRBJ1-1	TGCGCCAGCAGCCAGGCGGGCAGGACGGGGACTGAAGCTTTCTTT	CASSQAGRTGTEAFF
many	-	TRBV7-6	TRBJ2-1	TGTGCCAGCAGCTTAGGAGACAGCGCGTACAATGAGCAGTTCTTC	CASSLGDSAYNEQFF
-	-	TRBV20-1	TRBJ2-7	TGCAGTGCTAGAGATCGGACCTACTACGAGCAGTACTTC	CSARDRTYYEQYF
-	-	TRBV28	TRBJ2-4	TGTGCCAGCAGTTTAGGGGACACATTAAACATTCAGTACTTC	CASSLGDTLNIQYF
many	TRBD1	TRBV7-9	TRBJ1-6	TGTGCCAGTGGAGGTCAGGGGGATTCACCCCTCCACTTT	CASGGQGDSPLHF
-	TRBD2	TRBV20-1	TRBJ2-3	TGCAGTGCTAGAGGAGCGGGGGGGCCCCCAGATACGCAGTATTTT	CSARGAGGPPDTQYF
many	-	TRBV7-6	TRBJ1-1	TGTGCCAGCAGCTTAGAGCTGAACACTGAAGCTTTCTTT	CASSLELNTEAFF
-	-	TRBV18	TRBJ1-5	TGTGCCAGCCCTCGAGCAGGTCCTTTT	CASPRAGPF
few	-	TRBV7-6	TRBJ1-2	TGTGCCAGCAGCTTAGAGGGGGGAGCTTACTACACCTTC	CASSLEGGAYYTF
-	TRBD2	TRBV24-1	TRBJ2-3	TGTGCCACCAGTGAACGGACTAGCGGGTCTAGCACAGATACGCAGTATTTT	CATSERTSGSSTDTQYF
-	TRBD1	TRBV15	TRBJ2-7	TGTGCCACCAGCAGCCCAGGGGGAGCCTACGAGCAGTACTTC	CATSSPGGAYEQYF
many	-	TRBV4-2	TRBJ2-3	TGTGCCAGCAGCCAAGAAAAGAAGTGGGATACGCAGTATTTT	CASSQEKKWDTQYF
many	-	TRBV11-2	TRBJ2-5	TGTGCCAGCAGCCCAGCTCATGCGGGACAAGAGACCCAGTACTTC	CASSPAHAGQETQYF
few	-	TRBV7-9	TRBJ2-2	TGTGCCGATGATCGGCGGGGTTCGAACACCGGGGAGCTGTTTTTT	CADDRRGSNTGELFF
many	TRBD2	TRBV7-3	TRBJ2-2	TGTGCCAGCAGCCGCCTAGGTGCGGGGGCGAACACCGGGGAGCTGTTTTTT	CASSRLGAGANTGELFF
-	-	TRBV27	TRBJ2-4	TGTGCCAGCAGTTTCTTGGGGCACCCACAGGACATTCAGTACTTC	CASSFLGHPQDIQYF
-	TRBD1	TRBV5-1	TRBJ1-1	TGCGCCAGCAGCTTGGACCAGGGGGCTGAAGCTTTCTTT	CASSLDQGAEAFF
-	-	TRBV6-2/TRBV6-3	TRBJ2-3	TGTGCCAGCAGTTCCCTTGACGTCCCTAACACAGATACGCAGTATTTT	CASSSLDVPNTDTQYF
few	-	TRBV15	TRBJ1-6	TGTGCCACCAGCAGAGATTTGGGGCTAAATTCACCCCTCCACTTT	CATSRDLGLNSPLHF
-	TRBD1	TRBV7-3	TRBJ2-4	TGTGCCAGCAGCTTAACAGGGGGCGGTGAGGCCAAAAACATTCAGTACTTC	CASSLTGGGEAKNIQYF
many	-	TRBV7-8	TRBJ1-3	TGTGCCAGCAGCCCTACTCATTTACTGAGCTCTGGAAACACCATATATTTT	CASSPTHLLSSGNTIYF
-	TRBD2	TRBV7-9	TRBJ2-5	TGTGCCAGCCAAGGCGGGGGGACCGAGGAGACCCAGTACTTC	CASQGGGTEETQYF
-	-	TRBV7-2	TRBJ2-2	TGTGCCAGCAGCGAACATCCTAACACCGGGGAGCTGTTTTTT	CASSEHPNTGELFF
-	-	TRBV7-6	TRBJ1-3	TGTGCCAGCAGCTTAGAGGTCGGGGTTGCCTCTGGAAACACCATATATTTT	CASSLEVGVASGNTIYF
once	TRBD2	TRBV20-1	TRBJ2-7	TGCAGTGCCCCCCACCCGGCTAGCGGGGGGGCTTACGAGCAGTACTTC	CSAPHPASGGAYEQYF
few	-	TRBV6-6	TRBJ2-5	TGTGCCAGCACTCTAAACTTGCAAGAGACCCAGTACTTC	CASTLNLQETQYF
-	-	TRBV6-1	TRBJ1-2	TGTGCCAGCTTTGACGGGACCTATGGCTACACCTTC	CASFDGTYGYTF
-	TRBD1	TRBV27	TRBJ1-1	TGTGCCAGCAGTTCGGGACAGCCGCCAGAAGCTTTCTTT	CASSSGQPPEAFF
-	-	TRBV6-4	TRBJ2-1	TGTGCCAGCAGTGAATCGCTAGGGGTATACAATGAGCAGTTCTTC	CASSESLGVYNEQFF
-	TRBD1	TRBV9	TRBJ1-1	TGTGCCAGCAGCTTGACCCAACAGGGGGCCACTGAAGCTTTCTTT	CASSLTQQGATEAFF
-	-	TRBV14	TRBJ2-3	TGTGCCAGCAGCCAAGTGTTTCGGATTAGCTTAGATACGCAGTATTTT	CASSQVFRISLDTQYF